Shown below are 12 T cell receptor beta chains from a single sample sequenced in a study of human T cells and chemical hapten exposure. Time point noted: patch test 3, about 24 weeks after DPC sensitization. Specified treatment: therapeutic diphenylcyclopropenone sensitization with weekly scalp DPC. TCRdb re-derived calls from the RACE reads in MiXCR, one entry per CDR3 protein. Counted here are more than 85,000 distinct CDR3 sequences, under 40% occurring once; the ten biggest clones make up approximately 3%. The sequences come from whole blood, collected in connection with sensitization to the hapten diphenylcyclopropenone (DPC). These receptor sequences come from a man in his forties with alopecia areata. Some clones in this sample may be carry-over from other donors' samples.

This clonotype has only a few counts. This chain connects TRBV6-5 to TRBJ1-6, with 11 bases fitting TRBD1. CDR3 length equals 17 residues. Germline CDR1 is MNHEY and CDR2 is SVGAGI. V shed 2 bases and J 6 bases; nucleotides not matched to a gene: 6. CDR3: CASSYAGQGAINSPLHF. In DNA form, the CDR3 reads TGTGCCAGCAGTTACGCCGGACAGGGGGCGATTAATTCACCCCTCCACTTT.

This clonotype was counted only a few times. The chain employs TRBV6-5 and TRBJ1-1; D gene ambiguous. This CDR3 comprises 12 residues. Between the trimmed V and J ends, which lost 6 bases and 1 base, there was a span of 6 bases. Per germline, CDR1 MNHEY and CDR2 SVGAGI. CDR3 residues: CASRNRNTEAFF. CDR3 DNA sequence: TGTGCCAGCAGAAACAGGAACACTGAAGCTTTCTTT.

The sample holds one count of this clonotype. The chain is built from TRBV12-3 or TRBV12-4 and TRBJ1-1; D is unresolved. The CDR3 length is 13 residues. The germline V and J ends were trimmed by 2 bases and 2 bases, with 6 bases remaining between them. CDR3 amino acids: CASSLQPNTEAFF. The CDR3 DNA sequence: TGTGCCAGCAGTTTACAGCCAAACACTGAAGCTTTCTTT.

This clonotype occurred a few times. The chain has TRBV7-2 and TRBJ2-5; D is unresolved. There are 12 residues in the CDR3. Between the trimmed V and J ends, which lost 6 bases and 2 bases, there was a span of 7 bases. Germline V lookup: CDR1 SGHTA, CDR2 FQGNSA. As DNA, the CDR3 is TGTGCCAGCAGTTCTTTTCAAGAGACCCAGTACTTC. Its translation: CASSSFQETQYF.

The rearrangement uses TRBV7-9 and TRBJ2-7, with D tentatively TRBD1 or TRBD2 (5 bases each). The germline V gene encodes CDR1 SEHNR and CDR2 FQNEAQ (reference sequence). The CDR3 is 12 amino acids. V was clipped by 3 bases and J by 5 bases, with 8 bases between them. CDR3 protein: CASSFRDDEQYV. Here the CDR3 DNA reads TGTGCCAGCAGCTTCAGGGACGACGAGCAGTACGTC.

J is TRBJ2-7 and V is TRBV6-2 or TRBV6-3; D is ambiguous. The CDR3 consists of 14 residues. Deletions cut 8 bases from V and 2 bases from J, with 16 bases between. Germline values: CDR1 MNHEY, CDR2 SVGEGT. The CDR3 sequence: CASRSSSQTYEQYV. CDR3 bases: TGTGCCAGCCGCTCGAGCTCTCAAACCTACGAGCAGTACGTC.

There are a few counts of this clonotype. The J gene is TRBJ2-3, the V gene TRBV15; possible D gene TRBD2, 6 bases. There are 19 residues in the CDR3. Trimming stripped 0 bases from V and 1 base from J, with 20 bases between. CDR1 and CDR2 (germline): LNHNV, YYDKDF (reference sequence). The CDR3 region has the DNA TGTGCCACCAGCAGAGATCGGTTCCCTAGCGTCCCGGGCACAGATACGCAGTATTTT. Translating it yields CATSRDRFPSVPGTDTQYF.

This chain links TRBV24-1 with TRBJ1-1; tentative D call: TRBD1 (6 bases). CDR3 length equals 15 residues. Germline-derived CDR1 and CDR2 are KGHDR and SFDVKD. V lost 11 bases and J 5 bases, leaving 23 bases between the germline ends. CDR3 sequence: CANNHRVPIETEAFF. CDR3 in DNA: TGTGCCAATAACCACAGGGTCCCAATCGAAACTGAAGCTTTCTTT.

CDR3 nucleotides: TGCGCCAGCAGCCAAGATCGGCGGGAAAGGGTTTCAGATACGCAGTATTTT. It codes for CASSQDRRERVSDTQYF. The rearrangement uses TRBV4-3 and TRBJ2-3; weak D call: TRBD2 (6 bases). V was shortened by 0 bases and J by 4 bases, with 17 bases between the two germline ends. CDR3 length: 17 amino acids. The germline V gene has CDR1 LGHNA and CDR2 YSLEER.

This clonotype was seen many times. The CDR3 protein is CASSAETSGIRNEQFF. The DNA for the CDR3 is TGTGCCAGCAGTGCGGAGACTAGCGGGATACGGAATGAGCAGTTCTTC. The chain links TRBV2 to TRBJ2-1; TRBD2 matches at 11 bases. After removal of 4 bases from V and 7 bases from J, the junction contained 9 bases not matched to a gene. The CDR3 is 16 amino acids. The germline CDR1 and CDR2 sequences are SNHLY and FYNNEI.

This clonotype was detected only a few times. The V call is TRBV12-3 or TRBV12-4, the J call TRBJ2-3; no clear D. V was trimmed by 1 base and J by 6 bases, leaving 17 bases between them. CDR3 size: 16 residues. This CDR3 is CASSLEVRAGADTQYF. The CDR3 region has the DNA TGTGCCAGCAGTTTAGAGGTACGGGCAGGAGCCGATACGCAGTATTTT.

This CDR3 is CASSQETSGRIQETQYF. In DNA, the CDR3 is TGTGCCAGCAGCCAAGAGACTAGCGGGAGGATTCAAGAGACCCAGTACTTC. The chain joins TRBV14 to TRBJ2-5; 13 bases map to TRBD2. J lost 2 bases, V lost 0 bases, and 3 bases had no gene match. This CDR3 contains 17 residues. Germline CDR1 reads SGHDN; CDR2 reads FVKESK.